This TCR beta chain originates from a study of Ad26.COV2.S vaccination and SARS-CoV-2 variants. As for treatment: some 20 received Ad26.COV2.S at low or high dose, single or two shots; several received placebo; per-sample allocation not given. The samples date from day 63 after the first vaccine or placebo injection. The table came from immunoSEQ multiplex PCR; TCRdb's copy has only in-frame clones and leaves some out. This sample has around 270,000 clones, with roughly 89% found just once. In germline, CDR1 is MNHNS, CDR2 SASEGT. This CDR3 comprises 15 residues. V shed 2 bases and J shed 13 bases, with 18 bases lying between them.

The sequences come from peripheral blood, collected in a trial of Ad26.COV2.S vaccine versus placebo. The chain employs TRBV6-1 and TRBJ1-6; tentatively, D is TRBD1 (5 bases). The clonotype was recovered from a person aged 18-60 years who received the Ad26.COV2.S COVID-19 vaccine or a placebo. The CDR3 loop is CASSEHGGSSVPLHF. CDR3 DNA: TGTGCCAGCAGTGAACATGGGGGTTCGTCCGTCCCCCTCCACTTT.